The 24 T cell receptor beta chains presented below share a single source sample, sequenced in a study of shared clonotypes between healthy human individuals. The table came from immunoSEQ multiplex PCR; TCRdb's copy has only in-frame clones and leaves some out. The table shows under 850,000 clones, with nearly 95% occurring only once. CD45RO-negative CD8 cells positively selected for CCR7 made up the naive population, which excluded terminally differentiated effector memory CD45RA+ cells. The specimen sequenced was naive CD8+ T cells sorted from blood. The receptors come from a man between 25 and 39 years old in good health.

DNA of the CDR3: TGTGCCAGCATAAGACTAGCGGGAGTCTACGAGCAGTACTTC. The encoded protein is CASIRLAGVYEQYF. The J gene is TRBJ2-7, the V gene TRBV27, with 12 bases fitting TRBD2. This CDR3 is 14 amino acids long. Germline CDR1 MNHEY, CDR2 SMNVEV (reference sequence). After removal of 7 bases from V and 3 bases from J, the junction contained 4 bases not matched to a gene.

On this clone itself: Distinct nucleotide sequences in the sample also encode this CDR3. CDR3 loop: CASSLGTSGRDEQFF. The CDR3 region has the DNA TGCGCCAGCAGCCTCGGGACTAGCGGGAGAGATGAGCAGTTCTTC. This sequence joins TRBV5-1 and TRBJ2-1; 14 bases are shared with TRBD2. The CDR3 is 15 amino acids. Germline V CDR1 and CDR2: SGHRS, YFSETQ. The trim removed 4 bases at V and 8 bases at J, leaving 5 bases unmatched.

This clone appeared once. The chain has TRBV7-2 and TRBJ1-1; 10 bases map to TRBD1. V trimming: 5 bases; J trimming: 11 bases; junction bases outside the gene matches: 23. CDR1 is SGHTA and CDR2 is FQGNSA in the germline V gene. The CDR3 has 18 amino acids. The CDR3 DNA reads TGTGCCAGCAGCAAAACTGCAGCGGGTGGACAGGGGGACCTGTATGCTTTCTTT. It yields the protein CASSKTAAGGQGDLYAFF.

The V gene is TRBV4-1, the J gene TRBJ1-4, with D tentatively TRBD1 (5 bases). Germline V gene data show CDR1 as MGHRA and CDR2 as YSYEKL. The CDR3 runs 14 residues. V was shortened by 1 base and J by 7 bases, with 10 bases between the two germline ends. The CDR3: CASSQVGDSEKLFF. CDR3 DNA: TGCGCCAGCAGCCAAGTCGGAGACAGTGAAAAACTGTTTTTT.

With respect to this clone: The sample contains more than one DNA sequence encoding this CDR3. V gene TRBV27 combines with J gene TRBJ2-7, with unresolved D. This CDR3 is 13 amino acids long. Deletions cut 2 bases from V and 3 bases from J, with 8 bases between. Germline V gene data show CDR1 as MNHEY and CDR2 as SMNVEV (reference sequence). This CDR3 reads CASSLQRFYEQYF. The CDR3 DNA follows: TGTGCCAGCAGTTTACAGAGGTTCTACGAGCAGTACTTC.

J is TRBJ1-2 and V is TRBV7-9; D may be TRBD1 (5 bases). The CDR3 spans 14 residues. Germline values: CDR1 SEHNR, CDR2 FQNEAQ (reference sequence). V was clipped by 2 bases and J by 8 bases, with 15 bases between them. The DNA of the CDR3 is TGTGCCAGCAGCTTAACCGAAGGGGAAAGAGGCTACACCTTC. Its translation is CASSLTEGERGYTF.

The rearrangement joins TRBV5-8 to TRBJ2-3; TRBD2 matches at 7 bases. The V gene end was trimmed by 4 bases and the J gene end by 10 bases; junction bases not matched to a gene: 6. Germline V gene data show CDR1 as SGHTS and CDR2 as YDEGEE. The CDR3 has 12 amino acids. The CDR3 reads CASSIRLAAQYF. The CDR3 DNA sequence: TGTGCCAGCAGCATCCGACTAGCCGCGCAGTATTTT.

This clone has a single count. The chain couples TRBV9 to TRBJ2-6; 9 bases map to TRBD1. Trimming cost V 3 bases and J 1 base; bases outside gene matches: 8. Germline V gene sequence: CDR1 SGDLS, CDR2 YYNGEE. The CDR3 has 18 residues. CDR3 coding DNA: TGTGCCAGCAGCGGCATCCGGGACAGGGTTTCTGGGGCCAACGTCCTGACTTTC. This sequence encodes CASSGIRDRVSGANVLTF.

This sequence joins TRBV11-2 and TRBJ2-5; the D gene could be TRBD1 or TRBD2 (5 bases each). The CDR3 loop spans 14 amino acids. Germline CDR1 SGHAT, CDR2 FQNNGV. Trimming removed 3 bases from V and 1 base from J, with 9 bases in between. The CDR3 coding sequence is TGTGCCAGCAGCTTGGGGGAGAGCCAAGAGACCCAGTACTTC. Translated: CASSLGESQETQYF.

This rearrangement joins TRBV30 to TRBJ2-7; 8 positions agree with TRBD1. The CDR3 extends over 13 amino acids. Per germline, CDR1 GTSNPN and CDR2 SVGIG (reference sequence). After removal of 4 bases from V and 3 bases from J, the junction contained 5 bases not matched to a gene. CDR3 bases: TGTGCCTGGACGGACAGGGATAACTACGAGCAGTACTTC. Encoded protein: CAWTDRDNYEQYF.

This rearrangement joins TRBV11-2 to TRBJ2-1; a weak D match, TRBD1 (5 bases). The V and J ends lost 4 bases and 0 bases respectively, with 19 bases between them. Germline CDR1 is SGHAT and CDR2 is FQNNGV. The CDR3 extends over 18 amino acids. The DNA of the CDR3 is TGTGCCAGCAGCTCTCCCTCAGGGCCGAAAGACTCCTACAATGAGCAGTTCTTC. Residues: CASSSPSGPKDSYNEQFF.

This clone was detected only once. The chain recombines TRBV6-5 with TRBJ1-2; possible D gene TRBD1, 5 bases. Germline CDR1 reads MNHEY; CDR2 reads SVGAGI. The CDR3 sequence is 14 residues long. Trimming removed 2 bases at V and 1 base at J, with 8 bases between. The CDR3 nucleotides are TGTGCCAGCAGTTACACAGGCGATAACTATGGCTACACCTTC. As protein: CASSYTGDNYGYTF.

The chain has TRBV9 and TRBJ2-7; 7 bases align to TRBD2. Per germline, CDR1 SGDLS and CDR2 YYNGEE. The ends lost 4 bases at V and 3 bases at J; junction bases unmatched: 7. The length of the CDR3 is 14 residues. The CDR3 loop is CASSSSGTNYEQYF. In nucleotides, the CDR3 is TGTGCCAGCAGCTCTTCCGGGACTAACTACGAGCAGTACTTC.

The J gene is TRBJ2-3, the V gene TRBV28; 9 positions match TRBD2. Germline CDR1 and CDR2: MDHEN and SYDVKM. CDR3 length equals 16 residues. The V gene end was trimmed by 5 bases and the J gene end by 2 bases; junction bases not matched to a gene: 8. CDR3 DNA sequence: TGTGCCAGCAGTCGTCCTAGCGGGACCTACACAGATACGCAGTATTTT. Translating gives CASSRPSGTYTDTQYF.

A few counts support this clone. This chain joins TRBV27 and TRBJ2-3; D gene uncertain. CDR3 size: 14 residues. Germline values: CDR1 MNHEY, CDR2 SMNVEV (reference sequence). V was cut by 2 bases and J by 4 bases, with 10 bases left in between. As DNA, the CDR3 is TGTGCCAGCAGTTTACTCGATCAGGCAGATACGCAGTATTTT. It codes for CASSLLDQADTQYF.

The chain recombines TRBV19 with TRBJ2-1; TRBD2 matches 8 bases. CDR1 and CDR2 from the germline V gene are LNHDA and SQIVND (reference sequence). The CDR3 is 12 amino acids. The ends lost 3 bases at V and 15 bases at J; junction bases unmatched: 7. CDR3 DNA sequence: TGTGCCAGTAGTATCGGGCGGGAGGATGTGTTCTTC. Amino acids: CASSIGREDVFF.

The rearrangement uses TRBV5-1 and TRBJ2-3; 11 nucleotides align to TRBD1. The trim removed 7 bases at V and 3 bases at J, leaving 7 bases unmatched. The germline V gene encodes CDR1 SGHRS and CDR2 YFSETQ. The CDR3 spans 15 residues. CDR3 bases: TGCGCCAGCGAATCCGGGACAGGGGGGACAGATACGCAGTATTTT. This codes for CASESGTGGTDTQYF. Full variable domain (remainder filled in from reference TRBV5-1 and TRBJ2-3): KAGVTQTPRYLIKTRGQQVTLSCSPISGHRSVSWYQQTPGQGLQFLFEYFSETQRNKGNFPGRFSGRQFSNSRSEMNVSTLELGDSALYLCASESGTGGTDTQYFGPGTRLTVL.

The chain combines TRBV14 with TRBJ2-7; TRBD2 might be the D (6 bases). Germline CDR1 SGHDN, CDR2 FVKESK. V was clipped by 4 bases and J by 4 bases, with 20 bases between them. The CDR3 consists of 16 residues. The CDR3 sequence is CASSPSAGSGDYEQYF. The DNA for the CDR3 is TGTGCCAGCAGCCCTTCCGCCGGGAGTGGAGATTACGAGCAGTACTTC.

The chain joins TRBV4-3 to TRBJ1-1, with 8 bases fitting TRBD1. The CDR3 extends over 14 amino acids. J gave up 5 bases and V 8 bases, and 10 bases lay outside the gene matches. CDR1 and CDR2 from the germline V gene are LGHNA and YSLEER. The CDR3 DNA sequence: TGCGCCAGCCTTCTACTCAGGGGGCGGACTGAAGCTTTCTTT. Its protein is CASLLLRGRTEAFF.

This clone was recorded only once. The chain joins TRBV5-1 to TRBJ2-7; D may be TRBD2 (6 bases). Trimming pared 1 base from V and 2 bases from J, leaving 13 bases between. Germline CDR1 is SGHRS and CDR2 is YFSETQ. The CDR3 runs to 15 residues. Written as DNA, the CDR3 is TGCGCCAGCAGCTTGTTTCGGGGGATGGCCTACGAGCAGTACTTC. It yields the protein CASSLFRGMAYEQYF.

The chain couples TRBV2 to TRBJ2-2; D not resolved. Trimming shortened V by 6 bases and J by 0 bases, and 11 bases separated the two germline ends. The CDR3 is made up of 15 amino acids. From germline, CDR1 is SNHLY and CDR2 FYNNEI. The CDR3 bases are TGTGCCAGCAGAGGCCCCGGATCGAACACCGGGGAGCTGTTTTTT. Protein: CASRGPGSNTGELFF.

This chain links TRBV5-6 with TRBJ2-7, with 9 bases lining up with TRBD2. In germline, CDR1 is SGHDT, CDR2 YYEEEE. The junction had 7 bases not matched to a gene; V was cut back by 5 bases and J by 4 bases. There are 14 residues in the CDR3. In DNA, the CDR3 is TGTGCCAGCAGTGGGCCTAGCGGGACGTACGAGCAGTACTTC. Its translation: CASSGPSGTYEQYF.

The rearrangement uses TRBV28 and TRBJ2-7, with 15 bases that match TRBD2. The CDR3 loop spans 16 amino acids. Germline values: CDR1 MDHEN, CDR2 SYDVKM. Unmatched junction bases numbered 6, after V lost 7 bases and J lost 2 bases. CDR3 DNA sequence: TGTGCCAGCAAGAACCGGACTAGCGGGAGGGCCTACGAGCAGTACTTC. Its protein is CASKNRTSGRAYEQYF. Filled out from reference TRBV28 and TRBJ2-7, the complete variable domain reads DVKVTQSSRYLVKRTGEKVFLECVQDMDHENMFWYRQDPGLGLRLIYFSYDVKMKEKGDIPEGYSVSREKKERFSLILESASTNQTSMYLCASKNRTSGRAYEQYFGPGTRLTVT.

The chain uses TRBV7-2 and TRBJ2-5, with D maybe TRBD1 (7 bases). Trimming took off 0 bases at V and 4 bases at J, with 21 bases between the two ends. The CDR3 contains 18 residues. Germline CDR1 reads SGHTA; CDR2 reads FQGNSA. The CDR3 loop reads CASSLANWGDSYRETQYF. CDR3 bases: TGTGCCAGCAGCTTAGCGAATTGGGGGGACAGTTATCGAGAGACCCAGTACTTC. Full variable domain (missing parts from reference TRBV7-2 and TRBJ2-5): GAGVSQSPSNKVTEKGKDVELRCDPISGHTALYWYRQSLGQGLEFLIYFQGNSAPDKSGLPSDRFSAERTGGSVSTLTIQRTQQEDSAVYLCASSLANWGDSYRETQYFGPGTRLLVL.